A single sample is the source of the 19 T cell receptor beta chains below, sequenced in a study of T-cell memory formation after mild COVID-19. TCRdb redid the calling of the 5' RACE reads with MiXCR, one entry per CDR3 protein. The repertoire includes 450,000 to 650,000 distinct CDR3 sequences, more than 15% of them detected once, and around 11% sits in the top ten. The material sequenced was PBMCs or a T cell subset sorted from them (not recorded which). These receptors were obtained from an adult woman who had mild COVID-19 (a few samples of this study predate the infection). Cell type and time point are not known.

The chain couples TRBV2 to TRBJ2-7; no clear D gene. The V end was cut by 3 bases, the J end by 7 bases, with 4 bases between. Germline CDR1 reads SNHLY; CDR2 reads FYNNEI. The CDR3 is 10 residues long. The CDR3 nucleotides read TGTGCCAGCAGTGATGCTGAGCAGTACTTC. Protein: CASSDAEQYF.

This chain links TRBV11-3 with TRBJ2-1; unclear D gene. The CDR3 extends over 16 amino acids. CDR1 is SGHNT and CDR2 is YENEEA in the germline V gene. V was pared by 2 bases and J by 8 bases, with 19 bases between. The CDR3 spells CASSLNRVSRSHEQFF. CDR3 DNA: TGTGCCAGCAGCTTAAACCGGGTCAGTCGGTCCCATGAGCAGTTCTTC.

This clonotype was seen a handful of times. CDR3 residues: CASSEGEADTGELFF. In DNA, the CDR3 is TGTGCCAGCAGCGAGGGGGAGGCGGACACCGGGGAGCTGTTTTTT. J is TRBJ2-2 and V is TRBV6-5; D is possibly TRBD1 or TRBD2 (6 bases each). V lost 6 bases and J 3 bases, leaving 14 bases between the germline ends. Germline V gives CDR1 MNHEY, CDR2 SVGAGI. This CDR3 region has 15 residues.

This clonotype was detected ten times or more. The chain combines TRBV7-6 with TRBJ2-7; TRBD1 aligns across 7 bases. The V segment lost 5 bases and the J segment 4 bases; nucleotides outside the gene matches: 8. This CDR3 comprises 14 residues. CDR1 and CDR2 (germline): SGHVS, FNYEAQ. In DNA form, the CDR3 reads TGTGCCAGCAGCCCTCCCGGGACAGAGTACGAGCAGTACTTC. Protein sequence: CASSPPGTEYEQYF.

This clonotype showed up just a few times. The chain combines TRBV6-2 or TRBV6-3 with TRBJ2-7; tentative D call: TRBD1 (5 bases). CDR1 MNHEY and CDR2 SVGEGT come from the germline V gene. The V and J ends lost 6 bases and 5 bases respectively, with 17 bases between them. This CDR3 comprises 14 residues. The DNA for the CDR3 is TGTGCCAGCAGAACCTTCCTCCCAGGGAACGAGCAGTACTTC. This sequence encodes CASRTFLPGNEQYF.

This clonotype occurred a few times. The V and J genes are TRBV12-3 or TRBV12-4 and TRBJ1-6; no reliable D call. V gave up 6 bases and J gave up 8 bases, with 17 bases separating them. This CDR3 spans 15 amino acids. CDR3 residues: CASSQWQAADSPLHF. CDR3 in DNA: TGTGCCAGCAGCCAGTGGCAGGCGGCGGATTCACCCCTCCACTTT.

The chain joins TRBV9 to TRBJ2-1, with no clear D. The length of the CDR3 is 11 residues. Trimming took off 3 bases at V and 6 bases at J, with 4 bases between the two ends. The germline gives CDR1 SGDLS, CDR2 YYNGEE. CDR3 protein: CASSETNEQFF. The CDR3 bases are TGTGCCAGCAGCGAAACCAATGAGCAGTTCTTC.

This clonotype was detected a few times. The rearrangement joins TRBV4-2 to TRBJ2-6; 8 nucleotides line up with TRBD2. This CDR3 has 20 amino acids. The V gene end was trimmed by 2 bases and the J gene end by 1 base; junction bases not matched to a gene: 13. The germline V gene has CDR1 LGHNA and CDR2 YNFKEQ. In DNA, the CDR3 is TGTGCCAGCAGCCAACCTAGGCTAGCGGGCTATGGTTCTGGGGCCAACGTCCTGACTTTC. It yields the protein CASSQPRLAGYGSGANVLTF.

The rearrangement joins TRBV9 to TRBJ2-1; D not certain. Trimming cost V 4 bases and J 7 bases, with 12 bases left between them. The CDR3 is 13 amino acids. Germline CDR1 SGDLS, CDR2 YYNGEE. CDR3 residues: CASSYGVANEQFF. In nucleotides, the CDR3 is TGTGCCAGCAGCTATGGCGTGGCAAATGAGCAGTTCTTC.

The chain joins TRBV10-3 to TRBJ1-1; 9 bases are a match to TRBD1. V gave up 2 bases and J gave up 1 base; unmatched junction bases: 2. CDR1 ENHRY and CDR2 SYGVKD come from the germline V gene. This CDR3 spans 15 amino acids. CDR3 sequence (DNA): TGTGCCATCAGTGAGGGGACAGGGCGGAACACTGAAGCTTTCTTT. As protein: CAISEGTGRNTEAFF.

The CDR3 reads CASSVGTSGGTQYF. CDR3 sequence (DNA): TGTGCCAGCAGCGTAGGGACTAGCGGGGGTACGCAGTATTTT. The chain is built from TRBV9 and TRBJ2-3; 13 bases match TRBD2. V gave up 0 bases and J gave up 8 bases; unmatched junction bases: 0. This CDR3 is built from 14 residues. The germline gives CDR1 SGDLS, CDR2 YYNGEE.

V and J are TRBV30 and TRBJ2-7; D not resolved. The CDR3 extends over 12 amino acids. V was cut by 0 bases and J by 0 bases, with 3 bases left in between. Germline loops: CDR1 GTSNPN, CDR2 SVGIG (reference sequence). CDR3 nucleotides: TGTGCCTGGAGTGTAATCTCCTACGAGCAGTACTTC. Translated: CAWSVISYEQYF.

This clonotype was seen only a few times. The rearrangement links TRBV28 to TRBJ2-1; D is uncertain. V shed 6 bases and J shed 7 bases, with 10 bases lying between them. Germline CDR1 reads MDHEN; CDR2 reads SYDVKM. The CDR3 runs 12 residues. The CDR3, as DNA: TGTGCCAGCAGACTGAATAGGAATGAGCAGTTCTTC. It specifies CASRLNRNEQFF.

This clonotype was detected a few times. The chain links TRBV20-1 to TRBJ2-5; D is perhaps TRBD2 (6 bases). Trimming left V 1 base short and J 1 base short, with 10 bases between. Germline V gene lookup returns CDR1 DFQATT and CDR2 SNEGSKA (reference sequence). The CDR3 contains 14 residues. The CDR3 is CSARGWDSQETQYF. In nucleotides, the CDR3 is TGCAGTGCTAGAGGTTGGGACTCCCAAGAGACCCAGTACTTC.

The rearrangement links TRBV6-2 or TRBV6-3 to TRBJ1-5; D is perhaps TRBD1 (6 bases). V lost 4 bases, J lost 1 base, and 14 bases lay in between. CDR3 length: 16 amino acids. The V gene's germline CDR1 is MNHEY and CDR2 SVGEGT. The CDR3 spells CASSSNTGKSNQPQHF. The CDR3 nucleotides are TGTGCCAGCAGTTCCAATACAGGGAAGAGCAATCAGCCCCAGCATTTT.

The chain has TRBV5-1 and TRBJ2-1; TRBD2 matches at 8 bases. Germline V gene sequence: CDR1 SGHRS, CDR2 YFSETQ. The V gene end was trimmed by 2 bases and the J gene end by 9 bases; junction bases not matched to a gene: 4. This CDR3 region has 13 residues. Written as DNA, the CDR3 is TGCGCCAGCAGCTTCACGGGAGGGCCTGAGCAGTTCTTC. Translated, it gives CASSFTGGPEQFF.

The chain carries TRBV10-3 and TRBJ2-5, with D uncertain. The CDR3 consists of 15 residues. Trimming cost V 0 bases and J 4 bases, with 12 bases left between them. From germline, CDR1 is ENHRY and CDR2 SYGVKD. In DNA, the CDR3 is TGTGCCATCAGTGAGTCGAAGGGAAAGGCAGAGACCCAGTACTTC. Amino acid sequence: CAISESKGKAETQYF.

This sequence joins TRBV3-1 and TRBJ2-7, with a possible D match to TRBD2 (6 bases). The CDR3 runs to 12 residues. Germline loops: CDR1 LGHDT, CDR2 YNNKEL (reference sequence). V was shortened by 4 bases and J by 5 bases, with 9 bases between the two germline ends. The CDR3 sequence is CASSPWGDEQYF. The DNA for the CDR3 is TGTGCCAGCAGCCCCTGGGGGGACGAGCAGTACTTC.

V is TRBV4-1 and J is TRBJ2-7; 7 bases are a match to TRBD1. V trimming: 4 bases; J trimming: 1 base; junction bases outside the gene matches: 10. Germline CDR1 reads MGHRA; CDR2 reads YSYEKL. The CDR3 extends over 16 amino acids. The CDR3 bases are TGCGCCAGCAGCCTTTCCTGGACAGGACCTTCCTACGAGCAGTACTTC. Amino acid sequence: CASSLSWTGPSYEQYF.